This TCR beta chain is from a study of shared clonotypes between healthy human individuals. The method was immunoSEQ multiplex PCR; TCRdb's version includes in-frame clones alone and lacks a portion of them. The table has some 1.4 million clones, roughly 96% seen once; the top ten hold roughly 1.2%. This clone was seen once. Germline V gene data show CDR1 as MNHEY and CDR2 as SVGAGI. With 6 bases removed from V and 2 bases from J, the gap between germline ends came to 12 bases. The CDR3 covers 14 residues. This chain connects TRBV6-5 to TRBJ2-3; D may correspond to TRBD1 or TRBD2 (5 bases each). The source of this sequence is a man aged 25 to 45 in good health. The sample comprised naive CD4+ T cells sorted from blood. Subset meaning: CD45RA+ positively selected. Written as DNA, the CDR3 is TGTGCCAGCAGGGGGGAAGGATTCACAGATACGCAGTATTTT. It yields the protein CASRGEGFTDTQYF.